Sequencing of this TCR beta chain was carried out in a study of blood T cell repertoires in COVID-19. The overall study: The analysed material was cDNA or gDNA that came from T cells, B-cell-depleted T cells, or PBMCs.

The CDR3 extends over 12 amino acids. V shed 2 bases and J shed 6 bases, with 6 bases lying between them. Looked up from germline, CDR1 is LGHDT and CDR2 is YNNKEL (reference sequence). Authors' methods: Amplifying reference gene primers gave estimates of nucleated cell counts. Profiled with immunoSEQ multiplex PCR; TCRdb holds only in-frame clones, not every one. V and J calls and clone size are copied from that table; D and trimming were computed from the DNA. The profile covers under 200,000 clones, with 80% to 85% appearing a single time and approximately 2.4% taken by the ten largest. This TCR was sampled from a human donor with acute or convalescent COVID-19. The donor label of this sample is uncertain. Input material: peripheral blood. The J gene is TRBJ2-3, the V gene TRBV3-1 (or the pseudogene TRBV3-2), with D tentatively TRBD2 (5 bases). The CDR3 DNA reads as TGTGCCAGCAGCCAAAGGGAGGATACGCAGTATTTT. Translating gives CASSQREDTQYF.